This T cell receptor (beta chain) was observed in a study of shared clonotypes between healthy human individuals. Deep-level assay runs were performed. The assay was immunoSEQ multiplex PCR, and TCRdb's table has in-frame clones only and misses some. Of under 600,000 clones listed, roughly 79% are singletons. J lost 7 bases, V lost 4 bases, and 10 bases had no gene match. The germline CDR1 and CDR2 sequences are SGDLS and YYNGEE. There are 15 residues in the CDR3. Adult Caucasians living in Nashville, Tennessee made up all of the donors. The specimen was PBMCs. The receptor was isolated from a woman aged 40 to 50 in good health. Some clones in this sample may be carry-over from other donors' samples. The chain recombines TRBV9 with TRBJ1-4, with TRBD1 matching 7 bases. The CDR3: CASSSGGGVGEKLFF. As DNA, the CDR3 is TGTGCCAGCAGCTCCGGAGGGGGCGTGGGTGAAAAACTGTTTTTT.